The clone carrying this T cell receptor beta chain occurred once. Germline CDR1 is SEHNR and CDR2 is FQNEAQ (reference sequence). The CDR3 covers 17 residues. Trimming shortened V by 5 bases and J by 0 bases, and 17 bases separated the two germline ends. The sample is drawn from a study of blood T cell repertoires in COVID-19. Overall study context: Specimens from acute and convalescent COVID-19 originated in the United States, Italy and Spain.

Only in-frame clones appear in the TCRdb table, and some are missing; sequencing was by immunoSEQ multiplex PCR. This table has approximately 90,000 clones, approximately 80% appearing once. V is TRBV7-9 and J is TRBJ1-3; TRBD1 is a possible D gene (6 bases). Sequenced sample: peripheral blood. This receptor was taken from a man between 65 and 85 years old with COVID-19, enrolled during active disease. The CDR3 nucleotides are TGTGCCAGCAGCGACCCTCGGGACACCTACTCTGGAAACACCATATATTTT. As protein: CASSDPRDTYSGNTIYF.